A single sample gave rise to the 32 T cell receptor beta chains below, sequenced in a study of PD-1 blockade in classical Hodgkin lymphoma (dated by TCRdb to 2018 to 2021). Library preparation used the immunoSEQ multiplex PCR assay. The immuneACCESS repertoire file appears here via TCRdb, limited to in-frame rearrangements. These files lack a portion of the clones; in checked studies, under half of the deficit traces to unresolved V genes, and the cause of the others is not known. In all, the sample holds tens of thousands of clones, and about 85% of those were seen once. Of the sample, roughly 8.1% is held by the ten largest clones. The time point label corresponds to: cycle 4 day 1 (C4D1), after less than 7 weeks of nivolumab. Every trial patient had relapsed following autologous stem cell transplantation, and prior brentuximab vedotin exposure was what differed among cohorts A, B and C. The sample in question was peripheral blood mononuclear cells (PBMCs), obtained before the fourth cycle of nivolumab. The source of these receptors is a human donor with classical Hodgkin lymphoma.

This clone was found a few times. V and J are TRBV7-3 and TRBJ1-1; unclear D gene. The germline CDR1 and CDR2 sequences are SGHTA and FQGTGA. CDR3 size: 13 residues. Trimming took 3 bases from V and 3 from J, leaving 8 bases between them. The CDR3 loop is CASSFNSYTEAFF. The CDR3 nucleotides are TGTGCCAGCAGCTTCAACAGTTACACTGAAGCTTTCTTT.

V gene TRBV27 combines with J gene TRBJ2-6; no firm D call. Germline CDR1 is MNHEY and CDR2 is SMNVEV (reference sequence). V lost 3 bases to trimming and J lost 0 bases, with 9 bases between them. The CDR3 loop spans 16 amino acids. DNA for the CDR3: TGTGCCAGCAGTTTTGCGTTGAACTCTGGGGCCAACGTCCTGACTTTC. Translated: CASSFALNSGANVLTF.

This clone was observed a single time. The chain recombines TRBV5-1 with TRBJ2-2; D is unclear. This CDR3 contains 13 residues. Germline V gene lookup returns CDR1 SGHRS and CDR2 YFSETQ. V was pared by 4 bases and J by 8 bases, with 12 bases between. The CDR3, as DNA: TGCGCCAGCAGCCCGGCAGTGGAGGGGGAGCTGTTTTTT. Translation gives CASSPAVEGELFF.

This CDR3 is CASSPGTVSNTEAFF. The DNA of the CDR3 is TGTGCCAGCTCACCAGGGACAGTAAGTAACACTGAAGCTTTCTTT. The chain links TRBV18 to TRBJ1-1; 7 nucleotides match TRBD1. The V gene end was trimmed by 2 bases and the J gene end by 2 bases; junction bases not matched to a gene: 5. Germline CDR1 is KGHSH and CDR2 is LQKENI. The CDR3 is 15 amino acids.

V and J are TRBV7-9 and TRBJ2-7; D possibly corresponds to TRBD1 (6 bases). Germline V gives CDR1 SEHNR, CDR2 FQNEAQ (reference sequence). CDR3 length: 16 amino acids. The V end lost 2 bases, the J end lost 2 bases, and 16 bases lay between the germline ends. The CDR3 is CASSLSQGISPYEQYF. The CDR3 DNA reads TGTGCCAGCAGCTTAAGTCAGGGGATAAGCCCCTACGAGCAGTACTTC.

CDR3 coding DNA: TGTGCCAGTAGTATAGATCCCTTGTATCAGCCCCAGCATTTT. This sequence encodes CASSIDPLYQPQHF. The J gene is TRBJ1-5, the V gene TRBV19, with D unclear. Germline lookup yields CDR1 LNHDA and CDR2 SQIVND (reference sequence). Trimming took 0 bases from V and 5 from J, leaving 8 bases between them. The CDR3 totals 14 residues. The full variable domain, in which reference TRBV19 and TRBJ1-5 provide the parts outside the CDR3, is DGGITQSPKYLFRKEGQNVTLSCEQNLNHDAMYWYRQDPGQGLRLIYYSQIVNDFQKGDIAEGYSVSREKKESFPLTVTSAQKNPTAFYLCASSIDPLYQPQHFGDGTRLSIL.

This clone has just one count. This chain connects TRBV19 to TRBJ1-6; D is uncertain. V was clipped by 8 bases and J by 5 bases, with 16 bases between them. The CDR3 extends over 15 amino acids. The germline V gene encodes CDR1 LNHDA and CDR2 SQIVND (reference sequence). The CDR3 region is CASGVTRNDNSPLHF. As DNA, the CDR3 is TGTGCCAGTGGGGTGACCCGGAACGATAATTCACCCCTCCACTTT.

This chain uses TRBV27 with TRBJ1-5; 9 nucleotides agree with TRBD1. The germline V gene has CDR1 MNHEY and CDR2 SMNVEV (reference sequence). There are 17 residues in the CDR3. Losses at the gene ends were 6 bases for V and 0 bases for J; bases not matched to a gene: 9. CDR3 DNA: TGTGCCAGCAGATTTACAGGGGGCCTGCCTAGCAATCAGCCCCAGCATTTT. Protein sequence: CASRFTGGLPSNQPQHF.

V is TRBV9 and J is TRBJ2-3; TRBD2 aligns across 7 bases. This CDR3 comprises 13 residues. Germline V gene lookup returns CDR1 SGDLS and CDR2 YYNGEE. J gave up 3 bases and V 6 bases, and 4 bases lay outside the gene matches. The CDR3 DNA follows: TGTGCCAGCACCACGGGGGGTACAGATACGCAGTATTTT. This translates into CASTTGGTDTQYF.

The V gene is TRBV10-2, the J gene TRBJ2-1; D is ambiguous. Trimming shortened V by 5 bases and J by 3 bases, and 8 bases separated the two germline ends. There are 13 residues in the CDR3. Per germline, CDR1 WSHSY and CDR2 SAAADI. The CDR3 DNA reads TGCGCCAGCAGTAACGACATCTACAATGAGCAGTTCTTC. This codes for CASSNDIYNEQFF.

This chain uses TRBV29-1 with TRBJ2-7, with 7 positions matching TRBD1. V lost 6 bases, J lost 1 base, and 6 bases stayed unmatched. Germline V gives CDR1 SQVTM, CDR2 ANQGSEA. This CDR3 contains 13 residues. The CDR3 sequence: CSVRQGESYEQYF. The CDR3 nucleotides read TGCAGCGTAAGACAGGGAGAGTCCTACGAGCAGTACTTC.

J is TRBJ2-3 and V is TRBV18; 8 nucleotides match TRBD2. Germline trimming cut 10 bases from V and 3 bases from J; bases unmatched to any gene: 6. The CDR3 consists of 13 residues. In germline, CDR1 is KGHSH, CDR2 LQKENI. The CDR3 sequence is CATPGLGTDTQYF. The CDR3 DNA sequence: TGTGCCACGCCGGGACTAGGGACAGATACGCAGTATTTT.

This rearrangement joins TRBV28 to TRBJ2-2; D is perhaps TRBD1 (7 bases). Germline CDR1 is MDHEN and CDR2 is SYDVKM. Trimming took 6 bases from V and 4 from J, leaving 15 bases between them. The CDR3 has 15 amino acids. The CDR3 coding sequence is TGTGCCAGCAGCTCAGGGGGGAAGAGCACCGGGGAGCTGTTTTTT. Protein: CASSSGGKSTGELFF.

The chain carries TRBV5-4 and TRBJ2-1; the D gene is possibly TRBD1 (5 bases). The CDR3 length is 13 residues. The germline V gene has CDR1 SGHNT and CDR2 YYREEE (reference sequence). V was cut by 4 bases and J by 4 bases, with 9 bases left in between. CDR3 nucleotides: TGTGCCAGCAGCCCAACAGGATACAATGAGCAGTTCTTC. Its protein product is CASSPTGYNEQFF.

The chain joins TRBV7-2 to TRBJ2-1; D remains unclear. The germline V and J ends were trimmed by 3 bases and 9 bases, with 18 bases remaining between them. This CDR3 has 15 residues. Germline V gene sequence: CDR1 SGHTA, CDR2 FQGNSA. The CDR3 region is CASSLSGPKKGEQFF. DNA for the CDR3: TGTGCCAGCAGCTTGTCCGGGCCCAAAAAGGGTGAGCAGTTCTTC.

The gene calls are TRBV5-8 and TRBJ1-2; 8 positions agree with TRBD1. The V gene end was trimmed by 7 bases and the J gene end by 4 bases; junction bases not matched to a gene: 6. CDR1 and CDR2 (germline): SGHTS, YDEGEE. The CDR3 consists of 13 residues. CDR3 coding DNA: TGTGCCAGCGGAATGACAGGGGTCTATGGCTACACCTTC. Amino acid sequence: CASGMTGVYGYTF. The full variable domain, in which reference TRBV5-8 and TRBJ1-2 provide the parts outside the CDR3, is EAGVTQSPTHLIKTRGQQATLRCSPISGHTSVYWYQQALGLGLQFLLWYDEGEERNRGNFPPRFSGRQFPNYSSELNVNALELEDSALYLCASGMTGVYGYTFGSGTRLTVV.

This chain connects TRBV2 to TRBJ1-6; 10 positions match TRBD1. This CDR3 is 16 amino acids long. Germline V gene sequence: CDR1 SNHLY, CDR2 FYNNEI. Trimming cost V 6 bases and J 15 bases; bases outside gene matches: 17. The CDR3 here is CASSPFGSGQGSRLHF. CDR3 DNA: TGTGCCAGCAGCCCTTTTGGGTCGGGACAGGGGTCTCGCCTCCACTTT.

The chain couples TRBV4-1 to TRBJ2-1; D unresolved. This CDR3 is built from 16 residues. Germline-derived CDR1 and CDR2 are MGHRA and YSYEKL. Trimming stripped 1 base from V and 6 bases from J, with 16 bases between. For the CDR3, the DNA is TGCGCCAGCAGCCAAGTGGACGTGGTCCCCCCCAATGAGCAGTTCTTC. Its protein is CASSQVDVVPPNEQFF.

The chain employs TRBV19 and TRBJ1-3; TRBD1 agrees at 9 bases. The CDR3 is made up of 17 amino acids. Germline-derived CDR1 and CDR2 are LNHDA and SQIVND (reference sequence). V lost 9 bases to trimming and J lost 1 base; unmatched junction nucleotides: 13. The CDR3 here is CASRSGTGLRSGNTIYF. The CDR3 region has the DNA TGTGCCAGCCGGTCCGGGACAGGGTTACGTTCTGGAAACACCATATATTTT.

The CDR3 bases are TGCGCCAGCAGCTTGGACCCTGGGACCAAAAACATTCAGTACTTC. Translating it yields CASSLDPGTKNIQYF. This rearrangement joins TRBV5-1 to TRBJ2-4; no definite D call. V lost 0 bases to trimming and J lost 2 bases, with 9 bases between them. The V gene's germline CDR1 is SGHRS and CDR2 YFSETQ. The CDR3 is made up of 15 amino acids.

The chain combines TRBV28 with TRBJ2-1; 8 nucleotides match TRBD2. The CDR3 has 15 residues. CDR1 MDHEN and CDR2 SYDVKM come from the germline V gene. The trim removed 6 bases at V and 6 bases at J, leaving 10 bases unmatched. In nucleotides, the CDR3 is TGTGCCAGCAGATGGGGCGGGGGGTCCCTCAATGAGCAGTTCTTC. Its protein is CASRWGGGSLNEQFF.

A word on this clone: The same CDR3 can be traced to other DNA sequences in this sample. The V gene is TRBV7-9, the J gene TRBJ2-5; a weak D match, TRBD1 (5 bases). Germline V gene data show CDR1 as SEHNR and CDR2 as FQNEAQ (reference sequence). The V end was cut by 5 bases, the J end by 4 bases, with 11 bases between. The CDR3 extends over 13 amino acids. The CDR3 is CASSLRGPETQYF. The CDR3 DNA sequence: TGTGCCAGCAGCCTAAGGGGCCCAGAGACCCAGTACTTC.

The rearrangement links TRBV20-1 to TRBJ1-2; D is ambiguous. The germline V gene encodes CDR1 DFQATT and CDR2 SNEGSKA (reference sequence). The CDR3 is 9 amino acids. Trimming removed 4 bases from V and 3 bases from J, with 0 bases in between. This chain's CDR3 is CSANYGYTF. The CDR3 DNA follows: TGCAGTGCTAACTATGGCTACACCTTC.

This rearrangement joins TRBV2 to TRBJ2-7; 7 nucleotides agree with TRBD2. The CDR3 is 15 amino acids. The junction had 10 bases not matched to a gene; V was cut back by 6 bases and J by 2 bases. The germline gives CDR1 SNHLY, CDR2 FYNNEI. The CDR3 region is CASSLGLSGTYEQYF. The CDR3 DNA reads as TGTGCCAGCAGCCTGGGACTATCGGGGACCTACGAGCAGTACTTC.

This clone occurred once. This rearrangement joins TRBV10-3 to TRBJ1-2, with D possibly matching TRBD1 (6 bases). CDR1 is ENHRY, CDR2 SYGVKD, per germline. The CDR3 spans 13 residues. With 6 bases removed from V and 4 bases from J, the gap between germline ends came to 12 bases. CDR3 DNA: TGTGCCATCAGGCGGGGGGCGGGCTATGGCTACACCTTC. It yields the protein CAIRRGAGYGYTF.

This clone was seen a single time. The V gene is TRBV14, the J gene TRBJ2-7, with D tentatively TRBD2 (6 bases). Trimming removed 0 bases from V and 9 bases from J, with 15 bases in between. The CDR3 is 14 residues long. The germline CDR1 and CDR2 sequences are SGHDN and FVKESK. The CDR3: CASSQERMLGGQYF. The CDR3 DNA sequence: TGTGCCAGCAGCCAAGAACGGATGCTGGGGGGGCAGTACTTC.

The chain couples TRBV19 to TRBJ2-3, with TRBD1 matching 8 bases. The germline gives CDR1 LNHDA, CDR2 SQIVND (reference sequence). J was trimmed by 0 bases and V by 7 bases; bases with no gene match: 9. The CDR3 spans 16 residues. The CDR3 region is CASTTRQGSSTDTQYF. The CDR3 nucleotides read TGTGCCAGTACCACTAGACAGGGGTCTAGCACAGATACGCAGTATTTT.

CDR3 in amino acids: CASTPSAVANYGYTF. In DNA, the CDR3 is TGTGCCAGCACCCCATCAGCGGTAGCTAACTATGGCTACACCTTC. V and J are TRBV7-9 and TRBJ1-2; D remains ambiguous. The CDR3 contains 15 residues. Germline V gives CDR1 SEHNR, CDR2 FQNEAQ (reference sequence). V was clipped by 7 bases and J by 0 bases, with 15 bases between them.

The chain carries TRBV14 and TRBJ2-2; TRBD1 is a possible D gene (5 bases). Germline assignment: CDR1 SGHDN and CDR2 FVKESK. V was shortened by 2 bases and J by 6 bases, with 16 bases between the two germline ends. The length of the CDR3 is 16 residues. CDR3 coding DNA: TGTGCCAGCAGCCAAATTCAACAGGCTGGTTCCGGGGAGCTGTTTTTT. This sequence encodes CASSQIQQAGSGELFF.

This clone has only a few counts. Here the CDR3 reads CASSSRGEQPQHF. CDR3 bases: TGTGCCAGCAGCTCCAGGGGCGAACAGCCCCAGCATTTT. This sequence joins TRBV7-8 and TRBJ1-5, with D possibly being TRBD1 (6 bases). The CDR3 loop spans 13 amino acids. Between the trimmed V and J ends, which lost 4 bases and 7 bases, there was a span of 11 bases. The germline CDR1 and CDR2 sequences are SGHVS and FQNEAQ.

V is TRBV28 and J is TRBJ1-2; D is unclear. Germline assignment: CDR1 MDHEN and CDR2 SYDVKM. The CDR3 totals 12 residues. V lost 6 bases and J lost 4, with 9 bases in between. The CDR3 is CASRSNSYGYTF. The CDR3 DNA follows: TGTGCCAGCAGGTCAAACAGCTATGGCTACACCTTC.

As DNA, the CDR3 is TGTGCCATCCGGACAGGGGCCACCGGGGAGCTGTTTTTT. As protein: CAIRTGATGELFF. V usage is TRBV6-5 and J usage is TRBJ2-2; TRBD1 matches 9 bases. Germline CDR1 MNHEY, CDR2 SVGAGI. V shed 10 bases, J shed 4 bases, and the junction held 4 bases outside the gene matches. There are 13 residues in the CDR3.